This T cell receptor beta chain was identified in a study of cytomegalovirus exposure and HLA in healthy donors. Study-level points and caveats: Relative to equally common others, HLA-associated TCR beta chains showed greater clonal expansion in a later analysis. As a later analysis revealed, the rate of TCR association differed by HLA locus, with DRB1 most and HLA-C fewest. The classifier, whose performance was assessed in both the original and validation cohorts, reportedly diagnosed cytomegalovirus status with high specificity and sensitivity.

Researchers ran the PCR with 60 Vbeta and 13 Jbeta primers. Data came from immunoSEQ multiplex PCR; TCRdb stores just in-frame clones and leaves some out. The sample records about 140,000 clones, less than 85% being singletons. V shed 4 bases and J 7 bases; nucleotides not matched to a gene: 4. CDR1 SNHLY and CDR2 FYNNEI come from the germline V gene. CDR3 length: 13 amino acids. This clone has just a few counts. The antigen remains unidentified. Healthy bone marrow donors made up the donors. The sequenced material came from PBMCs. This TCR was sampled from a man aged 40-49 years in good health and CMV-seropositive. The V gene is TRBV2, the J gene TRBJ1-1; 9 positions agree with TRBD1. For the CDR3, the DNA is TGTGCCAGCAGTGTGGGACAGGGAAGTGAAGCTTTCTTT. This translates into CASSVGQGSEAFF.